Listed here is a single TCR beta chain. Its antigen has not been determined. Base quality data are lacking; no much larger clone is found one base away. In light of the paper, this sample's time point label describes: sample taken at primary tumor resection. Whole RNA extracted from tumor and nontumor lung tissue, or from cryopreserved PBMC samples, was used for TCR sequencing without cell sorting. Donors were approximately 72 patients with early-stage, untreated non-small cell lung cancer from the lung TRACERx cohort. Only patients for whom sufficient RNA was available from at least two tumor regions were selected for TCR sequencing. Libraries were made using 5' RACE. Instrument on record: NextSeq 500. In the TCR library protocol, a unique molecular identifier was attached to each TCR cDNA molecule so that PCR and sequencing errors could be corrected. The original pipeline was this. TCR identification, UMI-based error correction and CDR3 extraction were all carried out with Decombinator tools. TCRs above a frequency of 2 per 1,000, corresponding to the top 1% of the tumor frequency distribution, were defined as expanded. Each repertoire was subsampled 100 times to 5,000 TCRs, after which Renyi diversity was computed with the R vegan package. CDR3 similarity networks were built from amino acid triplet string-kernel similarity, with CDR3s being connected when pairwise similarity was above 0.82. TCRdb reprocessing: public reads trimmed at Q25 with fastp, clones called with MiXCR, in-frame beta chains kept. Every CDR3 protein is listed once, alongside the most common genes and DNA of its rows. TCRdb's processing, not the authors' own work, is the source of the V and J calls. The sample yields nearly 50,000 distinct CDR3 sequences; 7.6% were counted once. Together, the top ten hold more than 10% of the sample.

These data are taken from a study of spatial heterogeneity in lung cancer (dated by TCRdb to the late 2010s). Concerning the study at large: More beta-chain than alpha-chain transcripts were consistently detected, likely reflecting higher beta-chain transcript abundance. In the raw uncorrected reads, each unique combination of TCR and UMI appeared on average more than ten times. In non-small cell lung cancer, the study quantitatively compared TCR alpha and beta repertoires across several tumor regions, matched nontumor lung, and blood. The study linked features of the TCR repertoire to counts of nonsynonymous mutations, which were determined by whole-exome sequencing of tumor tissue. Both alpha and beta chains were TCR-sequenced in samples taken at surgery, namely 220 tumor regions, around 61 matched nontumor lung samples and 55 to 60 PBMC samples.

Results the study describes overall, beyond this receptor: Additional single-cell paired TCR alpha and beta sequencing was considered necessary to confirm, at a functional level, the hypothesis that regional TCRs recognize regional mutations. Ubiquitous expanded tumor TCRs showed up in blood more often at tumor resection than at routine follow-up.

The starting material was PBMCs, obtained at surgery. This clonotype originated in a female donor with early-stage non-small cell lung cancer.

The nucleotides are TGTGCCAGCAGCTTACGAAGCGCTCAATTGTATAATTCACCCCTCCACTTT. Its protein reads: CASSLRSAQLYNSPLHF. The rearrangement combines TRBV7-6 with TRBJ1-6; too little of a D gene remains to name it. Inclusive of the bounding cysteine and phenylalanine, the CDR3 is 17 residues long. Only CDR3 DNA remains: 51 bases, in frame from the first base. The germline V gene gives CDR1 as SGHVS and CDR2 as FNYEAQ. V is cut by 2 bases and J by 4 bases, and the space between the germline ends is 15 bases.